This T cell receptor beta chain appears in the sequencing data of a study of blood T cell repertoires in COVID-19. Data came from immunoSEQ multiplex PCR; TCRdb stores just in-frame clones and leaves some out. This sample yields approximately 200,000 clones, of which approximately 90% are seen a single time; approximately 3.4% belongs to the top ten. Losses at the gene ends were 5 bases for V and 4 bases for J; bases not matched to a gene: 5. Germline loops: CDR1 SGDLS, CDR2 YYNGEE. The CDR3 length is 14 residues. Which cohort a participant joined came from the clinical history participants gave. The sample taken for sequencing was PBMCs or T cells enriched from blood (not recorded which). This chain uses TRBV9 with TRBJ2-2; the match to TRBD2 covers 7 bases. This sequence originates from a woman under 30 in a cohort exposed to, infected with or recovered from COVID-19 (not recorded which). The CDR3 coding sequence is TGTGCCAGCAGTGGCGGGAGTGGCACCGGGGAGCTGTTTTTT. Its protein is CASSGGSGTGELFF.